The 27 T cell receptor beta chains reported below all come from one sample, sequenced in a study of graft-versus-host responses after intestinal transplantation. Produced via immunoSEQ multiplex PCR; TCRdb's table is partial and in-frame only. Of 29,000 or so clones in the sample, 87% were seen once. This specimen consisted of PBMCs, obtained around 430 days after intestinal transplantation. These receptors all come from a human patient who received an intestinal transplant, so some T cells may come from the graft donor.

V and J are TRBV28 and TRBJ2-7; tentatively, D is TRBD2 (6 bases). Looked up from germline, CDR1 is MDHEN and CDR2 is SYDVKM. This CDR3 has 14 residues. V lost 4 bases, J lost 4 bases, and 14 bases lay in between. CDR3 sequence: CASSSGLLWYEQYF. CDR3 DNA: TGTGCCAGCAGTTCGGGACTCCTTTGGTACGAGCAGTACTTC.

For the CDR3, the DNA is TGTGCCAGCAGTTTCCAAGCGGGCTTAACTAGCACAGATACGCAGTATTTT. Its translation is CASSFQAGLTSTDTQYF. The chain employs TRBV28 and TRBJ2-3, with a weak D call TRBD2 (6 bases). Germline V gives CDR1 MDHEN, CDR2 SYDVKM. V dropped 3 bases and J dropped 0 bases, with 16 bases sitting between them. This CDR3 has 17 residues.

The V and J genes are TRBV6-1 and TRBJ1-2; D remains ambiguous. The CDR3 covers 16 residues. The germline CDR1 and CDR2 sequences are MNHNS and SASEGT. V was trimmed by 3 bases and J by 7 bases, leaving 21 bases between them. CDR3 region: CASSDTPSGKSFGYTF. The CDR3 bases are TGTGCCAGCAGTGACACCCCTTCGGGAAAAAGTTTTGGCTACACCTTC.

The CDR3 DNA follows: TGTGCCAGCAAAGGCCCCCCAGATACGCAGTATTTT. Protein sequence: CASKGPPDTQYF. The chain is built from TRBV28 and TRBJ2-3; no reliable D call. The CDR3 spans 12 residues. The V and J ends lost 7 bases and 4 bases respectively, with 9 bases between them. Looked up from germline, CDR1 is MDHEN and CDR2 is SYDVKM.

V and J are TRBV19 and TRBJ1-5, with 10 bases identical to TRBD1. The germline V gene has CDR1 LNHDA and CDR2 SQIVND (reference sequence). The CDR3 loop spans 15 amino acids. V shed 8 bases, J shed 5 bases, and the junction held 9 bases outside the gene matches. CDR3 bases: TGTGCCAGTGTTCCGGGACAGGGGATATATCAGCCCCAGCATTTT. It codes for CASVPGQGIYQPQHF.

The J gene is TRBJ2-3, the V gene TRBV30; D gene uncertain. Germline V gene sequence: CDR1 GTSNPN, CDR2 SVGIG (reference sequence). Trimming left V 2 bases short and J 2 bases short, with 5 bases between. This CDR3 spans 12 amino acids. Here the CDR3 DNA reads TGTGCCTGGAGTCAACCCACAGATACGCAGTATTTT. Translated, it gives CAWSQPTDTQYF.

This clone was observed a single time. The chain uses TRBV5-1 and TRBJ2-7; 9 bases map to TRBD1. This CDR3 has 16 residues. The V gene end was trimmed by 0 bases and the J gene end by 5 bases; junction bases not matched to a gene: 9. Germline V lookup: CDR1 SGHRS, CDR2 YFSETQ. The CDR3 reads CASSLDPGQGLHEQYF. The CDR3 DNA sequence: TGCGCCAGCAGCTTGGATCCCGGACAGGGGTTACACGAGCAGTACTTC.

The CDR3 DNA reads as TGTGCCAGCAGCGTCTCGGGGATTGGTATTTCCTACGAGCAGTACTTC. This gives the protein CASSVSGIGISYEQYF. The V gene is TRBV5-6, the J gene TRBJ2-7, with a possible D match to TRBD2 (5 bases). Looked up from germline, CDR1 is SGHDT and CDR2 is YYEEEE. The CDR3 totals 16 residues. Trimming removed 4 bases at V and 1 base at J, with 18 bases between.

A note on this clone: The junction and the germline gene differ at one end; a read error may be behind it. Other DNA sequences in the same sample also yield this CDR3. The chain is built from TRBV28 and TRBJ1-2; D unclear. The CDR3 runs 16 residues. Looked up from germline, CDR1 is MDHEN and CDR2 is SYDVKM. The CDR3 region is CASSLGTAQSPHGYTF. As DNA, the CDR3 is TGTGCCAGCAGTTTAGGTACGGCGCAAAGCCCCCATGGTTACACCTTC.

In this sample, this clone turned up a few times. The chain carries TRBV19 and TRBJ1-1; the D gene is possibly TRBD1 (5 bases). Trimming took 5 bases from V and 2 from J, leaving 12 bases between them. CDR3 length equals 14 residues. Per germline, CDR1 LNHDA and CDR2 SQIVND (reference sequence). The CDR3 region is CASSPRGPNTEAFF. The CDR3 coding sequence is TGTGCCAGTAGTCCCCGGGGACCAAACACTGAAGCTTTCTTT.

On this clone itself: The same CDR3 can be traced to other DNA sequences in this sample. This chain uses TRBV5-5 with TRBJ1-2; the D is unclear. The CDR3 contains 12 residues. Germline V lookup: CDR1 SGHKS, CDR2 YYEKEE (reference sequence). V lost 0 bases, J lost 8 bases, and 8 bases lay in between. This chain's CDR3 is CASSLVGYGYTF. CDR3 nucleotide sequence: TGTGCCAGCAGCTTGGTGGGGTACGGCTACACCTTC.

The rearrangement links TRBV6-1 to TRBJ2-7; TRBD1 or TRBD2 may be the D gene (5 bases each). The CDR3 is made up of 13 amino acids. CDR1 MNHNS and CDR2 SASEGT come from the germline V gene. The CDR3 spells CATQGESSYEQYF. CDR3 coding DNA: TGTGCGACTCAAGGGGAGAGCTCCTACGAGCAGTACTTC.

The rearrangement links TRBV5-6 to TRBJ2-3; the D gene is possibly TRBD2 (6 bases). The germline CDR1 and CDR2 sequences are SGHDT and YYEEEE. The V and J ends lost 0 bases and 4 bases respectively, with 6 bases between them. The CDR3 runs to 13 residues. CDR3 DNA: TGTGCCAGCAGCTTGGGGAGGGCAGATACGCAGTATTTT. It is translated as CASSLGRADTQYF.

J is TRBJ2-1 and V is TRBV4-1; 8 bases agree with TRBD2. Per germline, CDR1 MGHRA and CDR2 YSYEKL. The CDR3 sequence is 16 residues long. J gave up 7 bases and V 1 base, and 9 bases lay outside the gene matches. CDR3 in amino acids: CASSQATSGGRNEQFF. In nucleotides, the CDR3 is TGCGCCAGCAGCCAAGCAACGTCGGGGGGGAGAAATGAGCAGTTCTTC.

This chain uses TRBV28 with TRBJ2-5, with 8 bases identical to TRBD1. The trim removed 7 bases at V and 5 bases at J, leaving 6 bases unmatched. CDR3 length equals 13 residues. Germline V gene data show CDR1 as MDHEN and CDR2 as SYDVKM. CDR3 loop: CASTGQGWETQYF. CDR3 DNA sequence: TGTGCCAGCACCGGACAGGGTTGGGAGACCCAGTACTTC. Together with reference TRBV28 and TRBJ2-5, the CDR3 gives the full variable domain: DVKVTQSSRYLVKRTGEKVFLECVQDMDHENMFWYRQDPGLGLRLIYFSYDVKMKEKGDIPEGYSVSREKKERFSLILESASTNQTSMYLCASTGQGWETQYFGPGTRLLVL.

The chain combines TRBV4-1 with TRBJ2-5; maybe TRBD1 (6 bases). CDR3 length equals 17 residues. Germline V gene data show CDR1 as MGHRA and CDR2 as YSYEKL. V was pared by 0 bases and J by 5 bases, with 19 bases between. Here the CDR3 reads CASSQDEGVIPRETQYF. In nucleotides, the CDR3 is TGCGCCAGCAGCCAAGATGAGGGGGTTATTCCTCGGGAGACCCAGTACTTC.

The V and J genes are TRBV5-8 and TRBJ2-7; a possible D gene is TRBD1 (6 bases). The CDR3 is made up of 15 amino acids. Germline CDR1 and CDR2: SGHTS and YDEGEE. V was trimmed by 2 bases and J by 5 bases, leaving 17 bases between them. The CDR3 DNA reads TGTGCCAGCAGCTTTCTTCCGGGACAAAAGGACGAGCAGTACTTC. As protein: CASSFLPGQKDEQYF.

This clone is a singleton in its sample. V is TRBV7-8 and J is TRBJ1-6, with D possibly TRBD1 on 6 matching bases. The V end lost 2 bases, the J end lost 5 bases, and 10 bases lay between the germline ends. Germline V gives CDR1 SGHVS, CDR2 FQNEAQ. The CDR3 loop spans 15 amino acids. CDR3 residues: CASSLRRTDNSPLHF. CDR3 bases: TGTGCCAGCAGCTTAAGACGGACAGATAATTCACCCCTCCACTTT.

This sequence joins TRBV28 and TRBJ2-7; D unclear. V was shortened by 2 bases and J by 2 bases, with 16 bases between the two germline ends. The CDR3 totals 16 residues. Germline V lookup: CDR1 MDHEN, CDR2 SYDVKM. The CDR3 spells CASSLLGGVRAYEQYF. The CDR3 DNA reads as TGTGCCAGCAGTTTACTGGGTGGAGTCCGGGCCTACGAGCAGTACTTC.

CDR3 DNA sequence: TGTGCCAGCAGCGAGCGGGGCGGGGGGGCGAATGAGCAGTTCTTC. It encodes CASSERGGGANEQFF. This sequence joins TRBV11-2 and TRBJ2-1; 9 positions match TRBD2. Germline V gene data show CDR1 as SGHAT and CDR2 as FQNNGV. The CDR3 sequence is 15 residues long. The junction had 9 bases not matched to a gene; V was cut back by 5 bases and J by 7 bases.

The CDR3 loop is CASSHRTGSGAFF. As DNA, the CDR3 is TGTGCCAGCAGCCACCGGACAGGGTCTGGAGCTTTCTTT. This rearrangement joins TRBV11-2 to TRBJ1-1; 8 nucleotides line up with TRBD1. The CDR3 extends over 13 amino acids. Germline V CDR1 and CDR2: SGHAT, FQNNGV. Germline trimming cut 5 bases from V and 10 bases from J; bases unmatched to any gene: 9. Together with reference TRBV11-2 and TRBJ1-1, the CDR3 gives the full variable domain: EAGVAQSPRYKIIEKRQSVAFWCNPISGHATLYWYQQILGQGPKLLIQFQNNGVVDDSQLPKDRFSAERLKGVDSTLKIQPAKLEDSAVYLCASSHRTGSGAFFGQGTRLTVV.

The chain recombines TRBV15 with TRBJ2-7; unclear D gene. Germline lookup yields CDR1 LNHNV and CDR2 YYDKDF (reference sequence). Trimming cost V 1 base and J 2 bases, with 12 bases left between them. This CDR3 is built from 15 residues. CDR3 in DNA: TGTGCCACCAGCAGAGTGGATGGACCGCCCTACGAGCAGTACTTC. Encoded protein: CATSRVDGPPYEQYF.

This chain joins TRBV10-2 and TRBJ1-6, with no clear D. The V end was cut by 8 bases, the J end by 3 bases, with 8 bases between. This CDR3 spans 13 amino acids. Germline V gene sequence: CDR1 WSHSY, CDR2 SAAADI. Here the CDR3 DNA reads TGCGCCAGCGGGGAGAGCTATAATTCACCCCTCCACTTT. Protein: CASGESYNSPLHF.

The CDR3 spells CASSILAGGWGTDTQYF. CDR3 DNA sequence: TGCGCCAGCAGCATCCTGGCAGGGGGCTGGGGGACAGATACGCAGTATTTT. The chain combines TRBV5-1 with TRBJ2-3; 8 bases fit TRBD1. Germline V gives CDR1 SGHRS, CDR2 YFSETQ. After removal of 4 bases from V and 3 bases from J, the junction contained 13 bases not matched to a gene. CDR3 length: 17 amino acids.

The rearrangement links TRBV5-4 to TRBJ2-5; possible D gene TRBD2, 6 bases. Germline V gene data show CDR1 as SGHNT and CDR2 as YYREEE (reference sequence). This CDR3 has 13 amino acids. Deletions cut 9 bases from V and 3 bases from J, with 15 bases between. The CDR3 bases are TGTGCCACCAAAGGCTGGGGGGAAGAGACCCAGTACTTC. Amino acids: CATKGWGEETQYF.

The chain couples TRBV5-4 to TRBJ2-7, with 10 nucleotides matching TRBD2. CDR1 and CDR2 (germline): SGHNT, YYREEE (reference sequence). The J segment lost 4 bases and the V segment lost 4 bases, leaving 8 bases of the junction unmatched. The CDR3 is 15 amino acids. CDR3 in amino acids: CASSASSGRRYEQYF. CDR3 nucleotide sequence: TGTGCCAGCAGCGCCTCTAGCGGGAGAAGGTACGAGCAGTACTTC.

The chain uses TRBV5-6 and TRBJ2-3; D may match TRBD1 or TRBD2 (5 bases each). CDR1 is SGHDT, CDR2 YYEEEE, per germline. With 1 base removed from V and 0 bases from J, the gap between germline ends came to 15 bases. The CDR3 runs 17 residues. The CDR3 here is CASSLWELGPSTDTQYF. The CDR3 bases are TGTGCCAGCAGCTTGTGGGAGTTGGGACCTAGCACAGATACGCAGTATTTT.